A single sample is the source of the 17 T cell receptor beta chains below, sequenced in a study of human T cells and chemical hapten exposure. Sequencing started from total RNA isolated from unfractionated whole blood. TCRdb reprocessed the 5' RACE reads via MiXCR and lists one record per CDR3 protein. Of about 140,000 distinct CDR3 sequences in the sample, roughly 4% are singletons; the top ten hold approximately 1.3%. These receptors all come from a female donor in good health.

This clonotype was recorded many times. V is TRBV9 and J is TRBJ2-5; 7 nucleotides match TRBD1. The CDR3 length is 17 residues. V shed 3 bases, J shed 5 bases, and the junction held 16 bases outside the gene matches. Germline V gene sequence: CDR1 SGDLS, CDR2 YYNGEE. The CDR3 reads CASSAQRGQGSLETQYF. The CDR3 DNA is TGTGCCAGCAGCGCCCAGAGGGGGCAGGGTTCTTTGGAGACCCAGTACTTC.

There are many counts of this clonotype. This chain links TRBV7-9 with TRBJ2-2; 7 positions agree with TRBD1. V was pared by 2 bases and J by 0 bases, with 6 bases of the junction left unmatched. The CDR3 contains 17 residues. Germline CDR1 and CDR2: SEHNR and FQNEAQ (reference sequence). The CDR3: CASSLPFDRANTGELFF. CDR3 DNA sequence: TGTGCCAGCAGCTTACCTTTCGACAGGGCGAACACCGGGGAGCTGTTTTTT.

This clonotype was seen repeatedly, ten times or more. The chain recombines TRBV20-1 with TRBJ1-1; 7 positions match TRBD1. The CDR3 is 15 residues long. Germline assignment: CDR1 DFQATT and CDR2 SNEGSKA (reference sequence). The trim removed 5 bases at V and 1 base at J, leaving 10 bases unmatched. As DNA, the CDR3 is TGCAGTGCTGGTTCGACAGGGTTCTCGAACACTGAAGCTTTCTTT. Its protein is CSAGSTGFSNTEAFF.

There are many counts of this clonotype. The V call is TRBV29-1, the J call TRBJ2-6; unclear D gene. Trimming took off 7 bases at V and 0 bases at J, with 10 bases between the two ends. The CDR3 sequence is 14 residues long. CDR1 is SQVTM and CDR2 is ANQGSEA in the germline V gene. The CDR3 nucleotides are TGCAGCGCCATTCCGGGCTCTGGGGCCAACGTCCTGACTTTC. Protein sequence: CSAIPGSGANVLTF.

The table lists this clonotype with many counts. The J gene is TRBJ2-3, the V gene TRBV5-6; D remains unclear. Germline V gene data show CDR1 as SGHDT and CDR2 as YYEEEE. V lost 0 bases and J lost 2, with 13 bases in between. The CDR3 runs 16 residues. The CDR3 coding sequence is TGTGCCAGCAGCTTGGTTATACAGAGAAACACAGATACGCAGTATTTT. This encodes CASSLVIQRNTDTQYF.

The genes are TRBV29-1 and TRBJ2-2; 8 nucleotides align to TRBD2. V shed 5 bases, J shed 3 bases, and the junction held 14 bases outside the gene matches. Germline CDR1 is SQVTM and CDR2 is ANQGSEA. The CDR3 has 17 amino acids. In nucleotides, the CDR3 is TGCAGCGTTTTAGTGAGCGGGAGAACATCGTACACCGGGGAGCTGTTTTTT. It is translated as CSVLVSGRTSYTGELFF.

This clonotype was seen only a few times. The V and J genes are TRBV7-6 and TRBJ2-5; D is uncertain. The CDR3 contains 15 residues. The germline V and J ends were trimmed by 5 bases and 0 bases, with 13 bases remaining between them. Germline assignment: CDR1 SGHVS and CDR2 FNYEAQ. The CDR3 nucleotides read TGTGCCAGCAGCGTTGTCGTCGGAAACCAAGAGACCCAGTACTTC. It specifies CASSVVVGNQETQYF.

This clonotype was detected ten times or more. This rearrangement joins TRBV7-2 to TRBJ2-5; 8 bases are shared with TRBD2. Germline values: CDR1 SGHTA, CDR2 FQGNSA. Germline trimming cut 7 bases from V and 2 bases from J; bases unmatched to any gene: 9. The CDR3 has 15 residues. The DNA of the CDR3 is TGTGCCAGCACCGGGGGGGGCGCGGGACAAGAGACCCAGTACTTC. Its protein is CASTGGGAGQETQYF.

Many counts were recorded for this clonotype. J is TRBJ2-1 and V is TRBV20-1; 8 bases are a match to TRBD2. The CDR3 loop spans 17 amino acids. The V and J ends lost 4 bases and 4 bases, in that order; junction bases with no gene match: 15. In germline, CDR1 is DFQATT, CDR2 SNEGSKA (reference sequence). The CDR3 sequence: CSANQRGRSRYYNEQFF. The CDR3 bases are TGCAGTGCTAACCAGCGGGGGAGGAGTCGGTATTACAATGAGCAGTTCTTC.

This clonotype came up many times. The chain links TRBV5-4 to TRBJ2-4, with TRBD1 identical over 7 bases. After removal of 0 bases from V and 2 bases from J, the junction contained 2 bases not matched to a gene. The CDR3 loop spans 15 amino acids. Germline loops: CDR1 SGHNT, CDR2 YYREEE (reference sequence). CDR3 in DNA: TGTGCCAGCAGCTTGGGACAGGGACCCAAAAACATTCAGTACTTC. Translating gives CASSLGQGPKNIQYF. The full variable domain, its missing parts supplied by reference TRBV5-4 and TRBJ2-4, is ETGVTQSPTHLIKTRGQQVTLRCSSQSGHNTVSWYQQALGQGPQFIFQYYREEENGRGNFPPRFSGLQFPNYSSELNVNALELDDSALYLCASSLGQGPKNIQYFGAGTRLSVL.

In this sample, this clonotype turned up many times. The V gene is TRBV20-1, the J gene TRBJ2-4, with D perhaps being TRBD1 or TRBD2 (5 bases each). V was pared by 4 bases and J by 12 bases, with 22 bases between. Germline loops: CDR1 DFQATT, CDR2 SNEGSKA (reference sequence). CDR3 size: 14 residues. CDR3 loop: CSATPFGADDTQYF. The CDR3 DNA is TGCAGTGCTACGCCCTTCGGGGCAGACGATACTCAGTACTTC.

This clonotype was counted between two and nine times. V and J are TRBV20-1 and TRBJ1-5; D is perhaps TRBD1 (5 bases). V was trimmed by 6 bases and J by 3 bases, leaving 9 bases between them. The germline gives CDR1 DFQATT, CDR2 SNEGSKA (reference sequence). The CDR3 has 12 amino acids. CDR3 protein: CSAGAANQPQHF. In DNA, the CDR3 is TGCAGTGCAGGGGCGGCCAATCAGCCCCAGCATTTT.

With regard to this clonotype: A read error may be the cause here, since a much bigger clone is one base away. This chain links TRBV7-2 with TRBJ2-1; 7 nucleotides match TRBD1. The CDR3 sequence is 17 residues long. CDR1 and CDR2 from the germline V gene are SGHTA and FQGNSA. V trimming: 5 bases; J trimming: 5 bases; junction bases outside the gene matches: 15. The CDR3 DNA reads as TGTGCCAGCAGCCCGGAAAACTCGACACAGGGGAACAATGAGCAGTTCTTC. It yields the protein CASSPENSTQGNNEQFF. Supplemented by reference TRBV7-2 and TRBJ2-1, the full variable domain reads GAGVSQSPSNKVTEKGKDVELRCDPISGHTALYWYRQSLGQGLEFLIYFQGNSAPDKSGLPSDRFSAERTGGSVSTLTIQRTQQEDSAVYLCASSPENSTQGNNEQFFGPGTRLTVL.

Ten or more counts support this clonotype. The J gene is TRBJ2-1, the V gene TRBV12-3 or TRBV12-4; tentatively, D is TRBD2 (6 bases). There are 17 residues in the CDR3. Trimming took 4 bases from V and 7 from J, leaving 23 bases between them. The CDR3 loop reads CASSSLLGDGGSNEQFF. In DNA form, the CDR3 reads TGTGCCAGCAGTTCCCTTCTCGGGGACGGGGGTTCTAATGAGCAGTTCTTC.

This clonotype was seen repeatedly, ten times or more. The V and J genes are TRBV7-9 and TRBJ2-7, with D possibly TRBD2 on 5 matching bases. The V end lost 1 base, the J end lost 2 bases, and 9 bases lay between the germline ends. In germline, CDR1 is SEHNR, CDR2 FQNEAQ (reference sequence). The CDR3 has 14 residues. The CDR3 sequence is CASSLVDGTYEQYF. CDR3 bases: TGTGCCAGCAGCTTAGTCGACGGGACCTACGAGCAGTACTTC.

Only a few counts were recorded for this clonotype. The J gene is TRBJ2-3, the V gene TRBV20-1; TRBD2 matches 11 bases. Germline V gives CDR1 DFQATT, CDR2 SNEGSKA (reference sequence). Trimming took 3 bases from V and 1 from J; bases not matched to a gene: 6. The CDR3 is 16 residues long. CDR3 region: CSASPSGGPRTDTQYF. The CDR3 nucleotides are TGCAGTGCTAGCCCTAGCGGGGGGCCTCGCACAGATACGCAGTATTTT.

This clonotype appeared a few times. V usage is TRBV11-2 and J usage is TRBJ2-3, with a weak D call TRBD2 (6 bases). V dropped 5 bases and J dropped 6 bases, with 21 bases sitting between them. This CDR3 spans 16 amino acids. Germline assignment: CDR1 SGHAT and CDR2 FQNNGV. In DNA, the CDR3 is TGTGCCAGCAGCCCAGGAGGGTTTTGGACGTATGATACGCAGTATTTT. Amino acid sequence: CASSPGGFWTYDTQYF.